This T cell receptor beta chain was observed in a study of beta chain features in type 1 diabetes. This CDR3 has 16 residues. Germline CDR1 reads MGHRA; CDR2 reads YSYEKL. Between the trimmed V and J ends, which lost 0 bases and 2 bases, there was a span of 13 bases. Every isolated RNA sample was fully reverse transcribed, so sequencing captured expressed TCRB transcripts. Some clones are missing from TCRdb's copy, which holds only in-frame ones; the method was immunoSEQ multiplex PCR. The sample includes 130,000 to 150,000 clones, under 60% of them seen just once. The sample consisted of Tregs from blood. This sequence was found in a man aged 18-30 years in good health. The chain has TRBV4-1 and TRBJ1-2; possibly TRBD1 for D (5 bases). Here the CDR3 DNA reads TGCGCCAGCAGCCAAGATAGGGGCAGAGTCAACTATGGCTACACCTTC. This gives the protein CASSQDRGRVNYGYTF.